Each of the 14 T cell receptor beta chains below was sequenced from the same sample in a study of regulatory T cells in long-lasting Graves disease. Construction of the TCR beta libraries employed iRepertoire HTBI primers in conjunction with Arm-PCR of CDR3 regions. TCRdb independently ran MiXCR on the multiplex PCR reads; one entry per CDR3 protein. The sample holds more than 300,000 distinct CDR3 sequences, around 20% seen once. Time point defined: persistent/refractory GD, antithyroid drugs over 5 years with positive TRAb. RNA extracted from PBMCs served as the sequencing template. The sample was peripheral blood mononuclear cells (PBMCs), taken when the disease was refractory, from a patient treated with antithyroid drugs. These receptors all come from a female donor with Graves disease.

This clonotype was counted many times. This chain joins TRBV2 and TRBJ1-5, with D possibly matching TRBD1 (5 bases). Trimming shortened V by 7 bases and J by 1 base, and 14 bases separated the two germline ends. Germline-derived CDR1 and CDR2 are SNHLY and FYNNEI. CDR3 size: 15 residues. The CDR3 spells CASTPVWGSNQPQHF. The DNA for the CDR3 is TGTGCCAGCACCCCCGTTTGGGGCAGCAATCAGCCCCAGCATTTT.

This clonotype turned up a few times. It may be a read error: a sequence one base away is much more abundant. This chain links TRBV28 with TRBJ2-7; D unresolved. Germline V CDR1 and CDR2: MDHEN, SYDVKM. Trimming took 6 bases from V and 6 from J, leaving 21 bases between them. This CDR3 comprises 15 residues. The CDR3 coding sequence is TGTGCCAGCAGCCTAAGGGTCCTACTTTTCACCGAGCAGTACTTC. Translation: CASSLRVLLFTEQYF.

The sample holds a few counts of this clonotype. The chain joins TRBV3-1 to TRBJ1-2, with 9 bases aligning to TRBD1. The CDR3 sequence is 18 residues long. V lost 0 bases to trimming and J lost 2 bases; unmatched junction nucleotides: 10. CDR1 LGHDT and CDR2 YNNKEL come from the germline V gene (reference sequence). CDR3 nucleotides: TGTGCCAGCAGCCAAGATGAGGGGAGAGGACAGGGGAACTATGGCTACACCTTC. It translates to CASSQDEGRGQGNYGYTF.

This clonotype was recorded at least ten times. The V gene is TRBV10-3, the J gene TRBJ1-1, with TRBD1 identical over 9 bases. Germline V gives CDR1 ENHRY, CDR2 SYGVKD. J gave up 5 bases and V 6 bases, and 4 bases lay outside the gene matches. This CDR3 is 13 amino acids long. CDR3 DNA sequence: TGTGCCATCAGAGTAGACAGGGGGACTGAAGCTTTCTTT. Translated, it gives CAIRVDRGTEAFF.

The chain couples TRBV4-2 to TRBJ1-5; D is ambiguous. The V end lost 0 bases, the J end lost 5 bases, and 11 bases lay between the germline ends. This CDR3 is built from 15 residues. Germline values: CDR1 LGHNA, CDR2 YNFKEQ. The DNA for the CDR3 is TGTGCCAGCAGCCAAGAGCGGAGGGTCCATCAGCCCCAGCATTTT. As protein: CASSQERRVHQPQHF.

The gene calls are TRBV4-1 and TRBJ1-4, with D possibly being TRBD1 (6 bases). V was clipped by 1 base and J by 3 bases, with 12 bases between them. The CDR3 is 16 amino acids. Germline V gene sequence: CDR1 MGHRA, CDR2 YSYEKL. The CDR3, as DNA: TGCGCCAGCAGCCAAGGGAACAGGGCAGCTAATGAAAAACTGTTTTTT. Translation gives CASSQGNRAANEKLFF.

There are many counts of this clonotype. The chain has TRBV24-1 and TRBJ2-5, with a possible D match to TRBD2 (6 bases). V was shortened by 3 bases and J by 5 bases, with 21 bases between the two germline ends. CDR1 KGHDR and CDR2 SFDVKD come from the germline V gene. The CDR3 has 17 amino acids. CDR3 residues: CATSDPGPRGRRETQYF. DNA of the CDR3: TGTGCCACCAGTGATCCCGGACCGCGGGGAAGGAGGGAGACCCAGTACTTC.

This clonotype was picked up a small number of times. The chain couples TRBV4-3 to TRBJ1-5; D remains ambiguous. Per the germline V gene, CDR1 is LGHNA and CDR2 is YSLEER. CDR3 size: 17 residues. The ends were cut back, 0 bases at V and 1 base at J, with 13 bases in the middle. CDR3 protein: CASSQDRAVKSNQPQHF. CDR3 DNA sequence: TGCGCCAGCAGCCAAGATAGGGCAGTCAAAAGCAATCAGCCCCAGCATTTT.

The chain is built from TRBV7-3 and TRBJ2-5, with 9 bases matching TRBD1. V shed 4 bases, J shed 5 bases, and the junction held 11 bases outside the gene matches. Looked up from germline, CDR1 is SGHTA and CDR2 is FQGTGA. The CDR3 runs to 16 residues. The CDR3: CASSSRTRTGDETQYF. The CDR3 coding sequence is TGTGCCAGCAGCTCCCGTACGCGGACAGGGGATGAGACCCAGTACTTC.

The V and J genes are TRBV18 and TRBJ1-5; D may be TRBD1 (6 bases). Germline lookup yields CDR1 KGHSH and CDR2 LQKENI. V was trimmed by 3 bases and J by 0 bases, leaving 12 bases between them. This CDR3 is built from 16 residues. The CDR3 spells CASSPQGQNSNQPQHF. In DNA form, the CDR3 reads TGTGCCAGCTCACCTCAAGGACAGAATAGCAATCAGCCCCAGCATTTT.

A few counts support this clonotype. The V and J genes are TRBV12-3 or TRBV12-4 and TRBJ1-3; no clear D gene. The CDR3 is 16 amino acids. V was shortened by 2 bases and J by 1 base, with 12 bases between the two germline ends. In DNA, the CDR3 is TGTGCCAGCAGTTTATTAGGATCATCTTCTGGAAACACCATATATTTT. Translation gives CASSLLGSSSGNTIYF.

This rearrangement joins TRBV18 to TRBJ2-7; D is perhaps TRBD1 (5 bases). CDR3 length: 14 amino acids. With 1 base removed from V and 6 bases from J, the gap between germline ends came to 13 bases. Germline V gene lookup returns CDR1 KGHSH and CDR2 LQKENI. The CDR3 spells CASSPLDNTCEQYF. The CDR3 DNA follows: TGTGCCAGCTCACCACTGGACAACACCTGCGAGCAGTACTTC. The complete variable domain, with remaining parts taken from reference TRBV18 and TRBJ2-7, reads NAGVMQNPRHLVRRRGQEARLRCSPMKGHSHVYWYRQLPEEGLKFMVYLQKENIIDESGMPKERFSAEFPKEGPSILRIQQVVRGDSAAYFCASSPLDNTCEQYFGPGTRLTVT.

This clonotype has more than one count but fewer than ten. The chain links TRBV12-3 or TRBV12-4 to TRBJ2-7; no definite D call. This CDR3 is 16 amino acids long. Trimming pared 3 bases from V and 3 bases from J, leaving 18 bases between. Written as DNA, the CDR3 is TGTGCCAGCAGTTTCCTAAAAACCAACCGGATCTACGAGCAGTACTTC. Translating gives CASSFLKTNRIYEQYF.

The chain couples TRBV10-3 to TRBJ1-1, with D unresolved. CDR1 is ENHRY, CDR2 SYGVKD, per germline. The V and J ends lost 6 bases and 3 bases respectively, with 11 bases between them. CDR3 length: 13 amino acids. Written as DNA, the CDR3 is TGTGCCATCAGCAGTAGAACCGACACTGAAGCTTTCTTT. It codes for CAISSRTDTEAFF.